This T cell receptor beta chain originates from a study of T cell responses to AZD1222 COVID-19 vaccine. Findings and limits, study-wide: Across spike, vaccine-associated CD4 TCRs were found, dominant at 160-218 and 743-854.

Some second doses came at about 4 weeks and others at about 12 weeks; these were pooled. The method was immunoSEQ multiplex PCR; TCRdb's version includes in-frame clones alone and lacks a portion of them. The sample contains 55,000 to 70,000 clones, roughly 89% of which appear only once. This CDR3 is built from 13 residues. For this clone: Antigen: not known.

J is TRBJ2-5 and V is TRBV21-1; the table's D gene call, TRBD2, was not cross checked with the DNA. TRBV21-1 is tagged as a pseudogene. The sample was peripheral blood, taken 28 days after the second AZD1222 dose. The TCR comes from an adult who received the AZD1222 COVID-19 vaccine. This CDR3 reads CSAGPVYQETQYF. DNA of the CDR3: TGTAGTGCGGGACCCGTGTACCAAGAGACCCAGTACTTC.